This T cell receptor (beta chain) comes out of a study of blood T cell repertoires in COVID-19 (TCRdb year 2020). Describing the broader study: Samples covering the acute and convalescent phases of COVID-19 were provided by collaborators in the United States, Italy and Spain. The samples were drawn from two sources: the first 160 participants of the ongoing ImmuneRACE study, and about 1,300 subjects contributed by 6 global collaborators. The material from the prospective study consisted of cDNA or gDNA derived from T cells, B-cell-depleted T cells, or PBMCs. Nearly every sample came with metadata listing a de-identified subject ID, COVID-19 status, age in years and sex. The repertoires were made available in a free public database intended to serve as a resource for research on the immune response to SARS-CoV-2. Where HLA class I and class II types were available, the types were taken from metadata supplied by the sample provider, not from assay-based typing. Deeply sampled blood TCRbeta repertoires from subjects exposed to, actively infected with, or recovered from COVID-19 were included in the dataset.

The germline V gene specifies SGHTA as CDR1 and FQGNSA as CDR2. The junction shows trimming of 2 bases on V and 5 bases on J, and the gene matches do not reach 16 bases of it. The CDR3 sequence holds 18 residues, the cysteine and phenylalanine included. Only CDR3 DNA remains: 54 bases, in frame from the first base. What the work shows at the level of the full study, not this receptor alone: Clinical and demographic metadata were provided uncurated, with the amount varying by source and participant.

TCRbeta CDR3 regions were amplified from genomic DNA by means of the immunoSEQ Assay, a bias-controlled multiplex PCR. From the authors' description of their analysis: Nucleated cell counts per sample were estimated from amplification of reference gene primers within the assay. Sequence reads were collapsed and filtered to measure the absolute abundance of every unique TCRbeta CDR3 rearrangement. For each sample, productive Simpson clonality was calculated as the square root of Simpson's diversity index across productive rearrangements. TCRdb retrieved this table from immuneACCESS and kept in-frame rearrangements only. Not all clones are present; in checked studies, unresolved V genes account for under half, and no reason is known for the remainder. That table supplies the V and J calls and clone size; D and trimming were determined from the DNA. The sample table contains 120,000 or so clones; only one count was recorded for approximately 81% of them. Roughly 4% of the sample is in the top ten clones.

In the case of this clone: It lacks a known antigen. There are no base qualities to consult, and no much larger clone falls within one base.

Each collaborating institution followed its own protocols to collect whole blood in K2EDTA tubes. For TCRbeta analysis, collaborator samples were shipped as frozen whole blood, as isolated PBMCs, or as DNA extracted from either sample type. The V gene is TRBV7-2 and the J gene is TRBJ2-5; 8 central nucleotides agree with TRBD2. The TCR was taken from a woman in her forties or fifties with acute or convalescent COVID-19. The sample consisted of peripheral blood. The base sequence is TGTGCCAGCAGCTTACGGCTCTGGAGCGGGAGTTTGGGGGAGACCCAGTACTTC. It encodes CASSLRLWSGSLGETQYF.